This entry is about one TCR beta chain. It lacks a known antigen. No base qualities exist here, and no much larger clone lies one base off it. This sample was included in a study of radiotherapy plus CTLA-4 blockade in lung cancer (dated by TCRdb to between 2018 and 2020). Regarding the research as a whole: Among the enrolled patients, roughly 17% had an objective response, and approximately 33% reached disease control.

The receptor library was made with the immunoSEQ multiplex PCR assay. This immuneACCESS table, as held by TCRdb, lists in-frame sequences with V and J called but not all clones. Of the missing ones, under half trace to an unresolved V gene in checked studies; the others have no known cause. Present in this sample are 65,000 to 90,000 clones, roughly 87% of which were seen just once. The leading ten clones occupy around 40% of the sample. In this study, focal radiation therapy paired with CTLA-4 blockade (ipilimumab) was tested in patients who had chemo-refractory metastatic non-small-cell lung cancer. Based on the germline V gene, the CDR1 and CDR2 sequences are SQVTM and ANQGSEA. V lost 1 base and J lost 7 bases; the stretch between them is 19 bases long. The CDR3 goes from the cysteine to the phenylalanine over 15 residues. Only the CDR3 part of the read is kept: 45 bases, read in frame from the first base.

The research as a whole found: After treatment with radiotherapy and ipilimumab, TCR clones that originated in tumors expanded in peripheral blood. The strongest predictors of response, as reported, were early dynamic changes in blood T cell clones along with a rise in serum interferon-beta after radiation.

The sequence links TRBV29-1 to TRBJ2-5; TRBD2 is perhaps the D gene, given 5 matching bases. Sequences were derived from peripheral blood, sampled from a patient treated with radiotherapy plus ipilimumab. The TCR sequence derives from a human donor with non-small cell lung cancer that progressed on radiotherapy plus ipilimumab. CDR3 sequence: CSVEGYSGRRGTQYF. The DNA sequence reads TGCAGCGTTGAAGGGTACAGCGGCAGGCGTGGGACCCAGTACTTC.